This T cell receptor beta chain was documented in a study of PD-1 blockade in mismatch repair-deficient tumors. This CDR3 spans 16 amino acids. The ends were cut back, 1 base at V and 3 bases at J, with 16 bases in the middle. Germline assignment: CDR1 KGHSH and CDR2 LQKENI. Only one count was recorded for this clone. Its antigen is as yet unknown. Sequenced by immunoSEQ multiplex PCR; TCRdb stores in-frame clones only, minus some. The sample includes 14,000 or so clones, around 86% of them seen just once. Time point of the sample: identical approximately nine-day culture without peptide (control). Mismatch repair deficiency was confirmed in all patients, by PCR or immunohistochemistry. Clone fold changes were calculated against an identical culture without peptide.

J is TRBJ2-7 and V is TRBV18; D possibly matches TRBD1 or TRBD2 (5 bases each). Material: cells cultured in vitro, obtained from a patient treated with pembrolizumab. The clonotype comes from an adult with mismatch repair-deficient cancer. CDR3 nucleotide sequence: TGTGCCAGCTCACCACGAGAGGGGCCCCCACTCTACGAGCAGTACTTC. This codes for CASSPREGPPLYEQYF.